What follows is one T cell receptor (beta chain) and its context. This sample was taken from a study of blood T cell repertoires in COVID-19. Study-level information: T cells, B-cell-depleted T cells, or PBMCs supplied cDNA or gDNA.

Assignment of participants to cohorts was predicated upon participant-reported clinical history. Libraries were prepared by immunoSEQ multiplex PCR; TCRdb keeps only in-frame clonotypes and omits some of them. This table holds 360,000 or so clones, about 90% found once. The V end was cut by 3 bases, the J end by 1 base, with 13 bases between. CDR3 length: 16 residues. In germline, CDR1 is SEHNR, CDR2 FQNEAQ (reference sequence). This chain uses TRBV7-9 with TRBJ1-3; the D gene is possibly TRBD1 (5 bases). Sequencing was performed on PBMCs or T cells enriched from blood (not recorded which). The clonotype originates from a woman aged 25 to 39 who had recovered from COVID-19. The CDR3 sequence: CASSLWGGQSGNTIYF. The CDR3 DNA sequence: TGTGCCAGCAGCTTGTGGGGAGGACAATCTGGAAACACCATATATTTT.